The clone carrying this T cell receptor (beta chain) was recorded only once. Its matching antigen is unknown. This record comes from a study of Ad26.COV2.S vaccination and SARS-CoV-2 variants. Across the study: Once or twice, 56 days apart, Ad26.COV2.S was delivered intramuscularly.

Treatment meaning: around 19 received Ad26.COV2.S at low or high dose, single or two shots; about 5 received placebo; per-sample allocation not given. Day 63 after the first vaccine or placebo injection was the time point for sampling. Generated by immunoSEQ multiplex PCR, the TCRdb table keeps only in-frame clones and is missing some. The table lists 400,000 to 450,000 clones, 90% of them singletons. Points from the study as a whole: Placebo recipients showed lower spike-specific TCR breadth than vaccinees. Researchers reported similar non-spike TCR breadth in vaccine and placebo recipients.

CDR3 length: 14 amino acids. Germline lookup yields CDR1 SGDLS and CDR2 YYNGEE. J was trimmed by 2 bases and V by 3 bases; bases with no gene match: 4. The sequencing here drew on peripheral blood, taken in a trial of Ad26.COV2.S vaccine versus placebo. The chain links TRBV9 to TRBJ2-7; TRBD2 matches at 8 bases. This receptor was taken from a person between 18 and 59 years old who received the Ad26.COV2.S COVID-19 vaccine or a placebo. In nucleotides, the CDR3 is TGTGCCAGCAGCGAGACGGGACTAGCCTACGAGCAGTACTTC. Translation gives CASSETGLAYEQYF.